Listed below are T cell receptor beta chains from one sample, sequenced in a study of blood T cell repertoires in COVID-19. Clones were sequenced by immunoSEQ multiplex PCR, and TCRdb holds only the in-frame ones, with some missing. Here the sample spans 150,000 to 200,000 clones, 88% being singletons. Sequenced material: peripheral blood. Every receptor here comes from a man aged 40-55 years with active or convalescent COVID-19. The CDR3 runs from the conserved cysteine through the conserved F or W. D genes are given only for firm matches. The size of a clone is reported for some rows only, either as once, few or many, or as a class for expanded clones.

>TRBV7-9|TRBJ1-2|NA|NA
TGTGCCAGCAGCTTAGCGGGCGGGGGCCCTGGGTATGGCTACACCTTC
CASSLAGGGPGYGYTF
>TRBV7-2|TRBJ2-1|NA|NA
TGTGCCAGCAGCTTAGGTCAGGGGAATATCAATGAGCAGTTCTTC
CASSLGQGNINEQFF
>TRBV19|TRBJ2-5|NA|TRBD2
TGTGCCAGTAGTATTGCGGGGGGGAGTTGGGAGACCCAGTACTTC
CASSIAGGSWETQYF
>TRBV4-1|TRBJ2-2|NA|NA
TGCGCCAGCAGCCTAATCAGGGGCGGGGAGCTGTTTTTT
CASSLIRGGELFF
>TRBV12-5|TRBJ1-5|NA|NA
TGTGCTAGTGCCACGGGACACAGCAATCAGCCCCAGCATTTT
CASATGHSNQPQHF
>TRBV4-1|TRBJ2-1|few|NA
TGCGCCAGCAGCCAGGCAGGGACACGGAAACTCTTC
CASSQAGTRKLF
>TRBV19|TRBJ1-2|NA|NA
TGTGCCAGTACCTCCCAGGGGATTAACTATGGCTACACCTTC
CASTSQGINYGYTF
>TRBV28|TRBJ2-1|NA|NA
TGTGCCAGCGGAGGCGGGCTATTTAGTTACAATGAGCAGTTCTTC
CASGGGLFSYNEQFF
>TRBV7-8|TRBJ1-1|NA|TRBD1
TGTGCCACCTCCCTGGGACAGCCAACTTTGAACACTGAAGCTTTCTTT
CATSLGQPTLNTEAFF
>TRBV6-5|TRBJ1-2|few|TRBD1
TGTGCCAGCGTACCGGGACAGCGGATTGCTGGCTACACCTTC
CASVPGQRIAGYTF
>TRBV4-3|TRBJ2-2|NA|NA
TGCGCCAGCAGCCGACGCACCGGGACGAACACCGGGGAGCTGTTTTTT
CASSRRTGTNTGELFF
>TRBV11-3|TRBJ2-1|once|NA
TGTGCCAGCAGCTTAGTTTTTAACAGCATAATAAGGATTGATGAGCAGTTCTTC
CASSLVFNSIIRIDEQFF
>TRBV2|TRBJ1-1|NA|TRBD1
TGTGCCAGCGATAGACAGGGGAATACTGAAGCTTTCTTT
CASDRQGNTEAFF
>TRBV6-5|TRBJ2-1|NA|NA
TGTGCCAGCAGTTACCAGGGGAATGAGCAGTTCTTC
CASSYQGNEQFF
>TRBV28|TRBJ1-4|NA|TRBD1
TGTGCCAGCAGTTTTGCAGGGGGAAATGAAAAACTGTTTTTT
CASSFAGGNEKLFF
>TRBV7-2|TRBJ1-2|NA|TRBD1
TGTGCCAGCAGCCCTGCGGGACAGAAGAGCTACACCTTC
CASSPAGQKSYTF
>TRBV5-1|TRBJ2-7|NA|TRBD1
TGCGCCAGCAGCTTGGGGACAGGGGCCTACGAGCAGTACTTC
CASSLGTGAYEQYF
>TRBV27|TRBJ2-5|NA|NA
TGTGCCAGCAGTTTGTTGTGGCCGCCGGAGACCCAGTACTTC
CASSLLWPPETQYF
>TRBV23-1|TRBJ1-1|NA|TRBD1
TGCGCCAGCAACAGGGACAGAAGAACTGAAGCTTTCTTT
CASNRDRRTEAFF
>TRBV3-1/TRBV3-2|TRBJ1-1|NA|NA
TGTGCCAGCAGCCGGGGGGGTGGTGAAGCTTTCTTT
CASSRGGGEAFF
>TRBV2|TRBJ1-1|NA|NA
TGTGCCAGCAGGAGGGAGACAGGAGACACTGAAGCTTTCTTT
CASRRETGDTEAFF
>TRBV10-3|TRBJ1-2|NA|NA
TGTGCCATCACCCGACAGCGATCTAACTATGGCTACACCTTC
CAITRQRSNYGYTF
>TRBV9|TRBJ2-1|NA|NA
TGTGCCAGCAGCGGAGCGTCCATGAAGGGGAATGAGCAGTTCTTC
CASSGASMKGNEQFF
>TRBV5-4|TRBJ2-7|NA|NA
TGTGCCAGCAGCTTGAGGAAGGACTACTCCTACGAGCAGTACTTC
CASSLRKDYSYEQYF
>TRBV5-5|TRBJ2-4|few|NA
TGTGCCAGCAGCCCCTTCGGGCGGGTCCAAAACATTCAGTACTTC
CASSPFGRVQNIQYF
>TRBV5-1|TRBJ2-7|NA|NA
TGCGCCAGCAGCTTAAGTAAGCGATTTATCTACGAGCAGTACTTC
CASSLSKRFIYEQYF
>TRBV28|TRBJ2-7|NA|NA
TGTGCCGCAACAGCAAATGGACGGGATTTCGACGAGCAGTACTTC
CAATANGRDFDEQYF
>TRBV27|TRBJ2-2|NA|NA
TGTGCCAGCAGTACATACAGGGATTTTGGCGGGGAGCTGTTTTTT
CASSTYRDFGGELFF
>TRBV7-2|TRBJ2-7|once|NA
TGTGCCAGCAGCTTATCTCTGGGCCTAAGCCACGAGCAGTACTTC
CASSLSLGLSHEQYF
>TRBV3-1/TRBV3-2|TRBJ2-3|NA|NA
TGTGCCAGCAGCCAAGTCCCAGGCTCAGATACGCAGTATTTT
CASSQVPGSDTQYF
>TRBV2|TRBJ2-3|once|NA
TGTGCCAGCACCGAGTCACAGGGTAGCACAGATACGCAGTATTTT
CASTESQGSTDTQYF
>TRBV5-6|TRBJ1-6|few|NA
TGTGCCAGCAGCTTGGGGCCGAAAAGTAATTCACCCCTCCACTTT
CASSLGPKSNSPLHF
>TRBV5-4|TRBJ1-1|NA|NA
TGTGCCAGCAGCTTCAGACAGGCGAACACTGAAGCTTTCTTT
CASSFRQANTEAFF
>TRBV21-1|TRBJ1-1|NA|NA
TGTGCCAGCAGCAAAGCTTTGACGCGGATGAACACTGAAGCTTTCTTT
CASSKALTRMNTEAFF
>TRBV5-1|TRBJ1-5|NA|TRBD1
TGCGCCAGCAGCCCGGACGGGACAGGGAATCAGCCCCAGCATTTT
CASSPDGTGNQPQHF
>TRBV30|TRBJ1-2|few|NA
TGTGCCTGGAGGTCGTCCGCTAATAATGAGGGACTGGGCTACACCTTC
CAWRSSANNEGLGYTF
>TRBV18|TRBJ2-1|once|TRBD1
TGTGCCAGCTCCGGGACAGCCAGCTCCTACAATGAGCAGTTCTTC
CASSGTASSYNEQFF
>TRBV5-8|TRBJ2-2|once|NA
TGTGCCAGCAGCAGGCAGGGTTCCGGGGAGCTGTTTTTT
CASSRQGSGELFF
>TRBV7-8|TRBJ1-1|few|TRBD1
TGTGCCAGCAGCCGAGACAGGGGGGCGCTTGGAGCTTTCTTT
CASSRDRGALGAFF
>TRBV24-1|TRBJ1-2|NA|TRBD1
TGTGCCACCAGTGACCAGGGACAGGGGTATGGCTACACCTTC
CATSDQGQGYGYTF
>TRBV19|TRBJ2-7|once|TRBD1
TGTGCCAGTAGTGTTGGGACAGGGTCCATCGAGCAGTACTTC
CASSVGTGSIEQYF
>TRBV24-1|TRBJ1-1|NA|NA
TGTGCCACCAGTGCGGGGGGGGACCGGGTCACGGCTTTCTTT
CATSAGGDRVTAFF
>TRBV24-1|TRBJ2-7|NA|NA
TGTGCCACCAGTGACGGGGGTACCTACGAGCAGTACTTC
CATSDGGTYEQYF
>TRBV27|TRBJ1-6|NA|NA
TGTGCCAGCAGTTTACCACCGAGCTATAATTCACCCCTCCACTTT
CASSLPPSYNSPLHF
>TRBV6-5|TRBJ2-7|NA|NA
TGTGCCAGCATCGGGGGACACGAGCAGTACTTC
CASIGGHEQYF
>TRBV10-3|TRBJ1-5|NA|NA
TGTGCCATCAGTGGAGGACGGGACAATCAGCCCCAGCATTTT
CAISGGRDNQPQHF
>TRBV6-5|TRBJ2-7|NA|NA
TGTGCCAGCAGTTATCTCTACGAGCAGTACTTC
CASSYLYEQYF
>TRBV12-3/TRBV12-4|TRBJ2-1|NA|NA
TGTGCCAGCAGGGAAATCGACACGAAGGCGTTCTTC
CASREIDTKAFF
>TRBV14|TRBJ2-1|NA|TRBD2
TGTGCCAGCAGCCAACGCGGACTAGCGGGAGGAAATGAGCAGTTCTTC
CASSQRGLAGGNEQFF
>TRBV27|TRBJ1-5|NA|TRBD1
TGTGCCAGCAGCCGGACAGGGACCTGGGGCAATCAGCCCCAGCATTTT
CASSRTGTWGNQPQHF